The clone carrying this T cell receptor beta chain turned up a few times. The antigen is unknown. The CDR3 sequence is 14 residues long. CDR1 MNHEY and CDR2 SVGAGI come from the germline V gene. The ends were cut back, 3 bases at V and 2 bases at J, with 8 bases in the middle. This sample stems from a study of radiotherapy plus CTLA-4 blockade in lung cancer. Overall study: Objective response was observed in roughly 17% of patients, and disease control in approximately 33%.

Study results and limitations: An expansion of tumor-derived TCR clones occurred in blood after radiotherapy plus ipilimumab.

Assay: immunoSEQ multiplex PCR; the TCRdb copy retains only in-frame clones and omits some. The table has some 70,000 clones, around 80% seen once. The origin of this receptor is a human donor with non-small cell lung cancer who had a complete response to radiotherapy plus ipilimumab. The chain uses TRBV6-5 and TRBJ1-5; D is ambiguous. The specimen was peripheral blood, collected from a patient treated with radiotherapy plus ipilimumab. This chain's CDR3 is CASSYWGGNQPQHF. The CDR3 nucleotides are TGTGCCAGCAGTTATTGGGGAGGCAATCAGCCCCAGCATTTT.